A selection of T cell receptor beta chains follows, all from one sample in a study of blood T cell repertoires in COVID-19. Generated by immunoSEQ multiplex PCR, the TCRdb table keeps only in-frame clones and is missing some. The sample lists around 380,000 clones, about 90% occurring once. Sample: PBMCs or T cells enriched from blood (not recorded which). The receptors come from a man aged 25-45 years who had recovered from COVID-19. Both conserved end residues are trimmed from each CDR3.

cdr3_length: 12; v_call: TRBV5-1; j_call: TRBJ2-5; cdr3_aa: ASSTGQQMETQY
cdr3_length: 12; v_call: TRBV7-2; j_call: TRBJ1-3; cdr3_aa: ASSPRDVGNTIY
cdr3_length: 15; v_call: TRBV7-6; j_call: TRBJ2-1; cdr3_aa: ASSNELLEGSYNEQF
cdr3_length: 12; v_call: TRBV5-1; j_call: TRBJ1-6; cdr3_aa: ASSPSTGRLTLH
cdr3_length: 13; v_call: TRBV5-1; j_call: TRBJ2-5; cdr3_aa: ASSLASGGKETQY
cdr3_length: 12; v_call: TRBV10-1; j_call: TRBJ2-2; cdr3_aa: ASRTDANTGELF
cdr3_length: 14; v_call: TRBV5-4; j_call: TRBJ1-2; cdr3_aa: ASSLGGAGQGSGYT
cdr3_length: 11; v_call: TRBV27; j_call: TRBJ1-2; cdr3_aa: ASSFGGGNGYT
cdr3_length: 14; v_call: TRBV5-8; j_call: TRBJ2-1; cdr3_aa: ASSLIFVPGNNEQF
cdr3_length: 11; v_call: TRBV29-1; j_call: TRBJ1-2; cdr3_aa: SVEKGVSYGYT
cdr3_length: 14; v_call: TRBV11-2; j_call: TRBJ2-1; cdr3_aa: ASSLAGTSGGRSQF
cdr3_length: 14; v_call: TRBV6-1; j_call: TRBJ1-2; cdr3_aa: ASRERQGSPLYGYT
cdr3_length: 13; v_call: TRBV19; j_call: TRBJ2-7; cdr3_aa: ASSIGLAGGDEQY
cdr3_length: 12; v_call: TRBV5-1; j_call: TRBJ1-4; cdr3_aa: ASSFRGPGEKLF
cdr3_length: 12; v_call: TRBV20-1; j_call: TRBJ1-6; cdr3_aa: SASRGQANSPLH
cdr3_length: 12; v_call: TRBV5-4; j_call: TRBJ2-5; cdr3_aa: ASSFGRGGETQY
cdr3_length: 10; v_call: TRBV28; j_call: TRBJ1-5; cdr3_aa: ASRYESQPQH
cdr3_length: 9; v_call: TRBV20-1; j_call: TRBJ1-2; cdr3_aa: SAAEVSGYT
cdr3_length: 12; v_call: TRBV19; j_call: TRBJ1-1; cdr3_aa: ASSGQGPNTEAF
cdr3_length: 14; v_call: TRBV11-2; j_call: TRBJ1-2; cdr3_aa: ASSPSTPGGRYGYT
cdr3_length: 13; v_call: TRBV19; j_call: TRBJ1-3; cdr3_aa: ASSTYAGSGNTIY
cdr3_length: 12; v_call: TRBV24-1; j_call: TRBJ2-1; cdr3_aa: ATGSGGPYNEQF
cdr3_length: 14; v_call: TRBV4-3; j_call: TRBJ2-1; cdr3_aa: ASSQEGLGAYNEQF
cdr3_length: 9; v_call: TRBV11-2; j_call: TRBJ2-7; cdr3_aa: ASGRTYEQY
cdr3_length: 12; v_call: TRBV6-5; j_call: TRBJ1-2; cdr3_aa: ASSYGVRNYGYT
cdr3_length: 11; v_call: TRBV3-1/TRBV3-2; j_call: TRBJ2-3; cdr3_aa: ASSQEGAFTQY
cdr3_length: 20; v_call: TRBV12-5; j_call: TRBJ2-2; cdr3_aa: ASGLPLFPGTGALEGTGELF
cdr3_length: 16; v_call: TRBV2; j_call: TRBJ1-3; cdr3_aa: ASSELGTVLYSGNTIY
cdr3_length: 14; v_call: TRBV3-1/TRBV3-2; j_call: TRBJ1-1; cdr3_aa: ASSQDPGTGGTEAF
cdr3_length: 10; v_call: TRBV6-5; j_call: TRBJ2-7; cdr3_aa: ASSEDRYEQY
cdr3_length: 12; v_call: TRBV9; j_call: TRBJ1-2; cdr3_aa: ASSVEFDRGSYT
cdr3_length: 15; v_call: TRBV4-2; j_call: TRBJ2-1; cdr3_aa: ASSPSATSGGYNEQF
cdr3_length: 9; v_call: TRBV20-1; j_call: TRBJ1-2; cdr3_aa: SAGQDYGYT
cdr3_length: 13; v_call: TRBV6-5; j_call: TRBJ1-1; cdr3_aa: ASSQQGAFAVEAF
cdr3_length: 13; v_call: TRBV9; j_call: TRBJ2-7; cdr3_aa: ASSVHSGSSYEQY
cdr3_length: 8; v_call: TRBV29-1; j_call: TRBJ1-1; cdr3_aa: SVYRGTAF
cdr3_length: 13; v_call: TRBV5-5; j_call: TRBJ2-2; cdr3_aa: ASSALAGYTGELF
cdr3_length: 15; v_call: TRBV6-2/TRBV6-3; j_call: TRBJ1-6; cdr3_aa: ASSSPPRTVNYSPLH
cdr3_length: 11; v_call: TRBV29-1; j_call: TRBJ1-1; cdr3_aa: SVEGGIRTEAF
cdr3_length: 9; v_call: TRBV2; j_call: TRBJ1-3; cdr3_aa: ASRDSYTIY
cdr3_length: 12; v_call: TRBV19; j_call: TRBJ2-7; cdr3_aa: ASSIVGGSYEQY
cdr3_length: 15; v_call: TRBV7-2; j_call: TRBJ2-6; cdr3_aa: ASSTGQGRTGANVLT